Following are 11 T cell receptor beta chains from one sample sequenced in a study of control samples from healthy donors and cancer patients. This table comes from immunoSEQ multiplex PCR, and its TCRdb copy is limited to in-frame clones, with some not included. The sample yields about 2,500 clones, around 97% seen once. The sequenced sample consisted of PBMCs. The receptors were sampled from a man aged 70 or older with head and neck cancer.

The chain joins TRBV19 to TRBJ1-5; 8 nucleotides agree with TRBD1. There are 16 residues in the CDR3. Trimming at V came to 1 base and at J to 3 bases, leaving 5 bases not matched to a gene. Germline V CDR1 and CDR2: LNHDA, SQIVND (reference sequence). The CDR3 sequence is CASSIVTGGNNQPQHF. CDR3 coding DNA: TGTGCCAGTAGTATAGTAACAGGGGGTAACAATCAGCCCCAGCATTTT.

The V call is TRBV7-3, the J call TRBJ1-1, with TRBD1 as a possible D gene (5 bases). In germline, CDR1 is SGHTA, CDR2 FQGTGA. V shed 2 bases and J shed 4 bases, with 11 bases lying between them. The CDR3 is 14 residues long. This chain's CDR3 is CASSLHGGVTEAFF. CDR3 bases: TGTGCCAGCAGCTTACACGGGGGTGTCACTGAAGCTTTCTTT. Full variable domain (outside the CDR3, taken from reference TRBV7-3 and TRBJ1-1): GAGVSQTPSNKVTEKGKYVELRCDPISGHTALYWYRQSLGQGPEFLIYFQGTGAADDSGLPNDRFFAVRPEGSVSTLKIQRTERGDSAVYLCASSLHGGVTEAFFGQGTRLTVV.

V gene TRBV11-2 combines with J gene TRBJ2-3; TRBD1 agrees at 7 bases. The CDR3 length is 15 residues. V lost 5 bases to trimming and J lost 2 bases; unmatched junction nucleotides: 7. Germline CDR1 is SGHAT and CDR2 is FQNNGV. The CDR3 here is CASSPMDRYTDTQYF. CDR3 nucleotides: TGTGCCAGCAGCCCCATGGACAGGTACACAGATACGCAGTATTTT.

This sequence joins TRBV7-3 and TRBJ1-3; D ambiguous. Germline CDR1 is SGHTA and CDR2 is FQGTGA. CDR3 length: 13 residues. Deletions cut 5 bases from V and 4 bases from J, with 9 bases between. The CDR3 DNA is TGTGCCAGCAGCCTTTTCCGCGGAAACACCATATATTTT. Its translation is CASSLFRGNTIYF.

V is TRBV20-1 and J is TRBJ1-1; no clear D. The V end lost 5 bases, the J end lost 5 bases, and 9 bases lay between the germline ends. CDR3 length equals 11 residues. Per the germline V gene, CDR1 is DFQATT and CDR2 is SNEGSKA (reference sequence). The CDR3 region has the DNA TGCAGTGCTGGTGGAAGAACTGAAGCTTTCTTT. Translation: CSAGGRTEAFF.

This chain connects TRBV5-1 to TRBJ2-5; 8 nucleotides line up with TRBD2. Looked up from germline, CDR1 is SGHRS and CDR2 is YFSETQ. This CDR3 contains 15 residues. V was clipped by 0 bases and J by 3 bases; unmatched bases: 4. The CDR3 region is CASSLGLAGKETQYF. CDR3 sequence (DNA): TGCGCCAGCAGCTTGGGGTTAGCGGGGAAAGAGACCCAGTACTTC.

J is TRBJ1-5 and V is TRBV24-1, with D possibly matching TRBD1 (6 bases). Trimming shortened V by 3 bases and J by 2 bases, and 13 bases separated the two germline ends. CDR1 is KGHDR, CDR2 SFDVKD, per germline. The CDR3 has 16 residues. Here the CDR3 DNA reads TGTGCCACCAGTGATGGGGCGGCAGGGGGCAATCAGCCCCAGCATTTT. Translating it yields CATSDGAAGGNQPQHF.

The rearrangement uses TRBV9 and TRBJ2-3, with a possible D match to TRBD2 (6 bases). Germline V gene data show CDR1 as SGDLS and CDR2 as YYNGEE. This CDR3 region has 13 residues. With 3 bases removed from V and 4 bases from J, the gap between germline ends came to 9 bases. CDR3 protein: CASSAGVSDTQYF. Written as DNA, the CDR3 is TGTGCCAGCAGCGCGGGAGTGTCAGATACGCAGTATTTT.

The chain uses TRBV28 and TRBJ2-2; TRBD1 is a possible D gene (6 bases). The V end lost 1 base, the J end lost 2 bases, and 14 bases lay between the germline ends. Germline CDR1 and CDR2: MDHEN and SYDVKM. The CDR3 extends over 17 amino acids. Here the CDR3 reads CASSLSTGKLNTGELFF. The CDR3 region has the DNA TGTGCCAGCAGTTTATCCACAGGGAAGCTAAACACCGGGGAGCTGTTTTTT.

The CDR3 here is CASSLAGAPGGELFF. The CDR3 nucleotides read TGTGCCAGCAGTTTAGCGGGAGCCCCCGGCGGGGAGCTGTTTTTT. The rearrangement links TRBV27 to TRBJ2-2, with 7 bases matching TRBD2. CDR1 and CDR2 (germline): MNHEY, SMNVEV (reference sequence). The trim removed 2 bases at V and 7 bases at J, leaving 7 bases unmatched. The length of the CDR3 is 15 residues.

The chain combines TRBV3-1 (or the pseudogene TRBV3-2) with TRBJ1-2; unclear D gene. Trimming stripped 0 bases from V and 2 bases from J, with 4 bases between. The germline V gene has CDR1 LGHDT and CDR2 YNNKEL (reference sequence). CDR3 size: 13 residues. CDR3 amino acids: CASSQDGNYGYTF. CDR3 sequence (DNA): TGTGCCAGCAGCCAAGATGGAAACTATGGCTACACCTTC.